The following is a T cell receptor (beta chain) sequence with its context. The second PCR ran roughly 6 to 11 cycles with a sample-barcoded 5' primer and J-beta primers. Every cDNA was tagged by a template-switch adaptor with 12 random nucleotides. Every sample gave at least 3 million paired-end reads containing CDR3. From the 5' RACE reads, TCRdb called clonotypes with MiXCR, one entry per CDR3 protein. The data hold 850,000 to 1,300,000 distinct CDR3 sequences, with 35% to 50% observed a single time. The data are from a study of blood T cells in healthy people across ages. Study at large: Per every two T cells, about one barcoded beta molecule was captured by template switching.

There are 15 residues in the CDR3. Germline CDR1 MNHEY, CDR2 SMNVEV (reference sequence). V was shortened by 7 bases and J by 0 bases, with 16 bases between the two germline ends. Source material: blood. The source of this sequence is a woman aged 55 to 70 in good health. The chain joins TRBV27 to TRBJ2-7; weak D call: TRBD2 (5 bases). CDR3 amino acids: CASKYSAASSYEQYF. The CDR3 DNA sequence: TGTGCCAGCAAATATAGCGCCGCCAGCTCCTACGAGCAGTACTTC.